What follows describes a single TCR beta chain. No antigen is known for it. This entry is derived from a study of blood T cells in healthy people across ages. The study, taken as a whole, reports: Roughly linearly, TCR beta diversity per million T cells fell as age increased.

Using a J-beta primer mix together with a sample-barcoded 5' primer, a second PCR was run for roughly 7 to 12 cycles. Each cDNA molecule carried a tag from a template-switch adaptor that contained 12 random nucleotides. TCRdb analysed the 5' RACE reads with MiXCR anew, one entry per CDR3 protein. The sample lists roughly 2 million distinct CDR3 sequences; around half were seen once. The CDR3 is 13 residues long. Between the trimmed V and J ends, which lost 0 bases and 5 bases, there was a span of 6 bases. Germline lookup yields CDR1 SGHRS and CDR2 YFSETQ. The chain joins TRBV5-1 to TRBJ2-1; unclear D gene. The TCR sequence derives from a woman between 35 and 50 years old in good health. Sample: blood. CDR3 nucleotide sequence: TGCGCCAGCAGCTTGGTCCTGAACAATGAGCAGTTCTTC. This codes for CASSLVLNNEQFF.